This T cell receptor (beta chain) was recovered during a study of shared clonotypes between healthy human individuals. The authors divided CD4+ cells into CD45RA+ naive and CD45RA-negative memory subsets. Sequenced by immunoSEQ multiplex PCR; TCRdb stores in-frame clones only, minus some. The sample comprises some 1 million clones, around 74% of which are singletons, and roughly 1.4% rests with the top ten. Germline V gene lookup returns CDR1 SGHAT and CDR2 FQNNGV. There are 14 residues in the CDR3. Trimming pared 2 bases from V and 3 bases from J, leaving 11 bases between. The receptor's source is a man between 18 and 35 years old in good health. The chain has TRBV11-2 and TRBJ2-7, with D unclear. The sample comprised memory CD4+ T cells sorted from blood. The subset: CD45RA-negative fraction. The chain's CDR3 is CASSLWQNSYEQYF. CDR3 bases: TGTGCCAGCAGCTTATGGCAAAATAGCTACGAGCAGTACTTC. Filled out from reference TRBV11-2 and TRBJ2-7, the complete variable domain reads EAGVAQSPRYKIIEKRQSVAFWCNPISGHATLYWYQQILGQGPKLLIQFQNNGVVDDSQLPKDRFSAERLKGVDSTLKIQPAKLEDSAVYLCASSLWQNSYEQYFGPGTRLTVT.